The 27 T cell receptor beta chains listed next were all sequenced from one sample in a study of T cell changes during pregnancy in multiple sclerosis. The assay was immunoSEQ multiplex PCR, and TCRdb's table has in-frame clones only and misses some. The sample shows around 38,000 clones, around 93% of them seen only once. Sequencing used CD4+ T cells from peripheral blood mononuclear cells, obtained in the third trimester of pregnancy. These receptors all come from a female donor in good health, enrolled as a control in a pregnancy study.

The V call is TRBV5-1, the J call TRBJ2-7; a possible D gene is TRBD2 (5 bases). CDR3 length: 14 amino acids. CDR1 and CDR2 (germline): SGHRS, YFSETQ. The V and J ends lost 0 bases and 0 bases respectively, with 7 bases between them. The CDR3 nucleotides are TGCGCCAGCAGCTTGGCGGCGGGCTCCTACGAGCAGTACTTC. As protein: CASSLAAGSYEQYF. Combining the CDR3 with reference TRBV5-1 and TRBJ2-7 gives the whole variable domain KAGVTQTPRYLIKTRGQQVTLSCSPISGHRSVSWYQQTPGQGLQFLFEYFSETQRNKGNFPGRFSGRQFSNSRSEMNVSTLELGDSALYLCASSLAAGSYEQYFGPGTRLTVT.

The chain employs TRBV4-3 and TRBJ2-1; TRBD2 matches 9 bases. The trim removed 0 bases at V and 9 bases at J, leaving 6 bases unmatched. Germline values: CDR1 LGHNA, CDR2 YSLEER. The CDR3 spans 15 residues. Here the CDR3 reads CASSQDPSGVTEQFF. CDR3 in DNA: TGCGCCAGCAGCCAAGATCCTAGCGGGGTAACTGAGCAGTTCTTC.

V gene TRBV7-3 combines with J gene TRBJ2-1; 11 bases align to TRBD2. J gave up 4 bases and V 3 bases, and 5 bases lay outside the gene matches. Germline CDR1 SGHTA, CDR2 FQGTGA. CDR3 length equals 16 residues. CDR3 loop: CASSFVAGGGYNEQFF. CDR3 nucleotide sequence: TGTGCCAGCAGCTTCGTAGCGGGGGGGGGATACAATGAGCAGTTCTTC.

V and J are TRBV5-8 and TRBJ1-2; D perhaps matches TRBD1 (6 bases). Trimming took off 0 bases at V and 6 bases at J, with 18 bases between the two ends. The germline CDR1 and CDR2 sequences are SGHTS and YDEGEE. The CDR3 sequence is 16 residues long. CDR3 sequence (DNA): TGTGCCAGCAGCTTGGGCACAGGGAACAGAAATCATGGCTACACCTTC. Translated: CASSLGTGNRNHGYTF.

The chain recombines TRBV25-1 with TRBJ2-7; no firm D call. CDR1 MGHDK and CDR2 SYGVNS come from the germline V gene. V lost 7 bases and J 7 bases, leaving 17 bases between the germline ends. The CDR3 length is 13 residues. CDR3 nucleotide sequence: TGTGCCAGCACCCCGAAGAGGAGTGGGGAGCAGTACTTC. This gives the protein CASTPKRSGEQYF.

The rearrangement uses TRBV28 and TRBJ1-4; D is uncertain. The germline V gene encodes CDR1 MDHEN and CDR2 SYDVKM. This CDR3 spans 14 amino acids. Trimming cost V 5 bases and J 2 bases, with 9 bases left between them. CDR3 DNA sequence: TGTGCCAGCAGTCGGCAGGCCACTAATGAAAAACTGTTTTTT. Its protein is CASSRQATNEKLFF.

The chain combines TRBV6-5 with TRBJ1-4; 8 positions match TRBD1. CDR3 length: 13 residues. In germline, CDR1 is MNHEY, CDR2 SVGAGI. J gave up 8 bases and V 6 bases, and 5 bases lay outside the gene matches. The CDR3 loop reads CASSPGQAEKLFF. The DNA of the CDR3 is TGTGCCAGCAGCCCGGGACAGGCGGAAAAACTGTTTTTT.

This chain connects TRBV7-2 to TRBJ2-2; 10 bases agree with TRBD2. The germline V gene encodes CDR1 SGHTA and CDR2 FQGNSA. V dropped 4 bases and J dropped 1; count of bases not matched to a gene: 6. The CDR3 is 17 residues long. The CDR3 DNA sequence: TGTGCCAGCAGCTCGATAGCGGGGGGCCTGAACACCGGGGAGCTGTTTTTT. Protein: CASSSIAGGLNTGELFF.

This chain connects TRBV4-2 to TRBJ2-1; 9 bases are a match to TRBD2. CDR1 and CDR2 (germline): LGHNA, YNFKEQ. V shed 3 bases and J 6 bases; nucleotides not matched to a gene: 9. The CDR3 totals 16 residues. The CDR3 region has the DNA TGTGCCAGCAGCCACCCGGCGCGGGGGGGCGGCAATGAGCAGTTCTTC. Translating gives CASSHPARGGGNEQFF.

The J gene is TRBJ1-1, the V gene TRBV6-5; D not resolved. The CDR3 consists of 15 residues. Trimming took 3 bases from V and 4 from J, leaving 15 bases between them. Germline V gene lookup returns CDR1 MNHEY and CDR2 SVGAGI. For the CDR3, the DNA is TGTGCCAGCAGTTATAGAAGGGAGGGTATCACTGAAGCTTTCTTT. This gives the protein CASSYRREGITEAFF.

CDR3 in amino acids: CASSLAGVGVVTDTQYF. CDR3 sequence (DNA): TGTGCCAGCAGCTTAGCGGGGGTAGGGGTGGTGACAGATACGCAGTATTTT. This sequence joins TRBV7-3 and TRBJ2-3; 7 nucleotides align to TRBD2. Germline CDR1 SGHTA, CDR2 FQGTGA. With V trimmed by 2 bases and J by 3 bases, 11 bases remained unmatched. This CDR3 region has 17 residues.

In the case of this clone: The junction shows a germline mismatch at one end, possibly a read error. This sequence joins TRBV15 and TRBJ2-7, with TRBD1 matching over 10 bases. The germline CDR1 and CDR2 sequences are LNHNV and YYDKDF (reference sequence). The CDR3 totals 13 residues. The CDR3 is CATSRDASGTGVF. As DNA, the CDR3 is TGTGCCACCAGCAGAGATGCGTCGGGGACAGGGGTCTTC.

This clone showed up just a few times. The V call is TRBV7-8, the J call TRBJ2-5; 8 positions match TRBD2. V gave up 4 bases and J gave up 2 bases; unmatched junction bases: 3. Germline CDR1 is SGHVS and CDR2 is FQNEAQ. The CDR3 is 14 residues long. In DNA, the CDR3 is TGTGCCAGCAGCTCTACTAGCGGACAAGAGACCCAGTACTTC. Translating it yields CASSSTSGQETQYF.

The chain combines TRBV9 with TRBJ2-7; TRBD1 agrees at 9 bases. J was trimmed by 6 bases and V by 4 bases; bases with no gene match: 11. Germline CDR1 and CDR2: SGDLS and YYNGEE. CDR3 length: 15 amino acids. This CDR3 reads CASSPRGQGQGEQYF. CDR3 bases: TGTGCCAGCAGCCCCCGGGGACAGGGCCAGGGCGAGCAGTACTTC. The variable domain in full, completed from reference TRBV9 and TRBJ2-7, reads DSGVTQTPKHLITATGQRVTLRCSPRSGDLSVYWYQQSLDQGLQFLIQYYNGEERAKGNILERFSAQQFPDLHSELNLSSLELGDSALYFCASSPRGQGQGEQYFGPGTRLTVT.

The chain is built from TRBV5-5 and TRBJ1-5; D is unresolved. Between the trimmed V and J ends, which lost 2 bases and 1 base, there was a span of 7 bases. This CDR3 spans 14 amino acids. The germline gives CDR1 SGHKS, CDR2 YYEKEE (reference sequence). The CDR3 DNA follows: TGTGCCAGCAGCTTCGGACTAAGCAATCAGCCCCAGCATTTT. Translated: CASSFGLSNQPQHF.

The J gene is TRBJ1-2, the V gene TRBV28, with D perhaps matching TRBD1 (6 bases). The CDR3 length is 15 residues. V was cut by 5 bases and J by 1 base, with 14 bases left in between. Per the germline V gene, CDR1 is MDHEN and CDR2 is SYDVKM. This chain's CDR3 is CASSRGGALNYGYTF. The DNA of the CDR3 is TGTGCCAGCAGTCGAGGGGGGGCACTTAACTATGGCTACACCTTC.

This chain uses TRBV19 with TRBJ1-6; 9 bases line up with TRBD1. Germline CDR1 and CDR2: LNHDA and SQIVND (reference sequence). The ends lost 5 bases at V and 9 bases at J; junction bases unmatched: 5. The CDR3 loop spans 14 amino acids. The CDR3, as DNA: TGTGCCAGTAGTGCTGGACAGGGGAGTTCACCCCTCCACTTT. It is translated as CASSAGQGSSPLHF.

V is TRBV6-1 and J is TRBJ1-3, with no clear D. V was clipped by 2 bases and J by 0 bases, with 5 bases between them. CDR1 and CDR2 from the germline V gene are MNHNS and SASEGT. This CDR3 is 14 amino acids long. The CDR3 spells CASSEISSGNTIYF. Written as DNA, the CDR3 is TGTGCCAGCAGTGAAATCAGCTCTGGAAACACCATATATTTT.

This clone was seen a single time. The chain is built from TRBV18 and TRBJ1-5; D remains ambiguous. The length of the CDR3 is 13 residues. Germline CDR1 reads KGHSH; CDR2 reads LQKENI. Deletions cut 3 bases from V and 2 bases from J, with 5 bases between. CDR3 sequence reads: CASSPRGNQPQHF. The CDR3 DNA sequence: TGTGCCAGCTCACCGCGCGGCAATCAGCCCCAGCATTTT.

The chain uses TRBV28 and TRBJ1-4; D is possibly TRBD1 (6 bases). The CDR3 sequence is 14 residues long. The germline V gene encodes CDR1 MDHEN and CDR2 SYDVKM. V was clipped by 6 bases and J by 3 bases, with 11 bases between them. This CDR3 is CASRTDSSNEKLFF. As DNA, the CDR3 is TGTGCCAGCAGGACGGACAGTTCTAATGAAAAACTGTTTTTT. Together with reference TRBV28 and TRBJ1-4, the CDR3 gives the full variable domain: DVKVTQSSRYLVKRTGEKVFLECVQDMDHENMFWYRQDPGLGLRLIYFSYDVKMKEKGDIPEGYSVSREKKERFSLILESASTNQTSMYLCASRTDSSNEKLFFGSGTQLSVL.

V and J are TRBV4-1 and TRBJ1-5, with TRBD1 matching over 7 bases. V shed 4 bases and J 3 bases; nucleotides not matched to a gene: 9. The CDR3 totals 16 residues. CDR1 is MGHRA and CDR2 is YSYEKL in the germline V gene. Here the CDR3 reads CASSRAGQANNQPQHF. CDR3 nucleotides: TGCGCCAGCAGCCGGGCCGGACAGGCGAACAATCAGCCCCAGCATTTT.

This clone showed up just once. The J gene is TRBJ1-4, the V gene TRBV19; D is undetermined. From germline, CDR1 is LNHDA and CDR2 SQIVND (reference sequence). The V and J ends lost 8 bases and 5 bases respectively, with 18 bases between them. This CDR3 region has 15 residues. The DNA of the CDR3 is TGTGCCAGTTCACAAACTATCGTGTGGAATGAAAAACTGTTTTTT. This sequence encodes CASSQTIVWNEKLFF.

The V gene is TRBV7-2, the J gene TRBJ2-5, with D maybe TRBD1 (6 bases). Germline assignment: CDR1 SGHTA and CDR2 FQGNSA. With 1 base removed from V and 1 base from J, the gap between germline ends came to 7 bases. This CDR3 is 14 amino acids long. Here the CDR3 reads CASSLGTVQETQYF. CDR3 coding DNA: TGTGCCAGCAGCTTAGGGACAGTCCAAGAGACCCAGTACTTC.

The V gene is TRBV7-2, the J gene TRBJ1-1; 7 bases align to TRBD1. The V segment lost 1 base and the J segment 1 base; nucleotides outside the gene matches: 12. Per germline, CDR1 SGHTA and CDR2 FQGNSA. This CDR3 has 18 residues. The CDR3 DNA reads as TGTGCCAGCAGCTTAGGAGGGCGCCAGGGACAGAGGAACACTGAAGCTTTCTTT. Amino acids: CASSLGGRQGQRNTEAFF.

The chain has TRBV19 and TRBJ2-2, with 7 positions matching TRBD2. V gave up 6 bases and J gave up 0 bases; unmatched junction bases: 1. This CDR3 is 14 amino acids long. Germline lookup yields CDR1 LNHDA and CDR2 SQIVND (reference sequence). DNA of the CDR3: TGTGCCAGTAGCACTAGCGCGAACACCGGGGAGCTGTTTTTT. Translating gives CASSTSANTGELFF.

The chain joins TRBV30 to TRBJ1-1; D is possibly TRBD1 (6 bases). Germline-derived CDR1 and CDR2 are GTSNPN and SVGIG (reference sequence). V shed 5 bases and J shed 5 bases, with 15 bases lying between them. The CDR3 covers 13 residues. The CDR3 region has the DNA TGTGCCTGGGCTCGGCAGGGGCCGACTGAAGCTTTCTTT. Amino acids: CAWARQGPTEAFF.

The chain recombines TRBV4-3 with TRBJ1-5; unclear D gene. Germline CDR1 LGHNA, CDR2 YSLEER. The CDR3 extends over 17 amino acids. Trimming took 4 bases from V and 2 from J, leaving 18 bases between them. The CDR3 sequence is CASSPSVRERGNQPQHF. The CDR3 nucleotides are TGCGCCAGCAGCCCCTCAGTCCGGGAGAGGGGCAATCAGCCCCAGCATTTT.